This T cell receptor (beta chain) came from a study of blood T cell repertoires in COVID-19. Study summary: Samples representing acute and convalescent COVID-19 were sourced from the United States, Italy and Spain.

This CDR3 has 13 residues. Germline V lookup: CDR1 SSHAT, CDR2 FNYEAQ (reference sequence). Only in-frame clones appear in the TCRdb table, and some are missing; sequencing was by immunoSEQ multiplex PCR. The sample carries roughly 100,000 clones, roughly 79% recorded once. Comments on this clone: An end of the junction differs from the germline gene, which may be a read error.

The chain is built from TRBV7-7 and TRBJ1-1; D may be TRBD1 (6 bases). The TCR was taken from a man older than 75 with COVID-19, enrolled during active disease. Sequences were obtained from peripheral blood. CDR3 in DNA: TGTGCTAGCAGCTCGGGACAGAACACTGAAGCTTTCTTT. It translates to CASSSGQNTEAFF.